This T cell receptor (beta chain) came from a study of T cells and Merkel cell carcinoma outcomes. Sequenced by immunoSEQ multiplex PCR; TCRdb stores in-frame clones only, minus some. This table has 1,000 to 1,500 clones, 85% to 95% appearing once. J was trimmed by 5 bases and V by 2 bases; bases with no gene match: 5. Germline V gene data show CDR1 as SGHTA and CDR2 as FQGTGA. There are 16 residues in the CDR3. The chain combines TRBV7-3 with TRBJ1-6; 8 bases map to TRBD1. This sequence originates from a human donor with Merkel cell carcinoma. Sequenced: tumor tissue from Merkel cell carcinoma. CDR3 sequence reads: CASSLSGQGNNSPLHF. For the CDR3, the DNA is TGTGCCAGCAGCTTATCTGGACAGGGCAATAATTCACCCCTCCACTTT. Filled out from reference TRBV7-3 and TRBJ1-6, the complete variable domain reads GAGVSQTPSNKVTEKGKYVELRCDPISGHTALYWYRQSLGQGPEFLIYFQGTGAADDSGLPNDRFFAVRPEGSVSTLKIQRTERGDSAVYLCASSLSGQGNNSPLHFGNGTRLTVT.